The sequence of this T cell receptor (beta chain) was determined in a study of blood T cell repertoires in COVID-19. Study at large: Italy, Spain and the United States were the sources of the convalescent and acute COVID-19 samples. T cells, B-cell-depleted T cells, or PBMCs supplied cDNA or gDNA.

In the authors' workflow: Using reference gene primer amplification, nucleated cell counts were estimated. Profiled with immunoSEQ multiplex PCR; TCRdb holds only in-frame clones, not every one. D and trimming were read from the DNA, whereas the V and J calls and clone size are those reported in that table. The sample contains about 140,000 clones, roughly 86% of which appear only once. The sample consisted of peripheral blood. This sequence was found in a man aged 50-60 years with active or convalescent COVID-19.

In DNA, the CDR3 is TGTGCCAGCAGTTACGGGGACAGGGTAGCCACTGAAGCTTTCTTT. Protein: CASSYGDRVATEAFF. This rearrangement joins TRBV6-5 to TRBJ1-1; 9 nucleotides agree with TRBD1. V trimming: 2 bases; J trimming: 4 bases; junction bases outside the gene matches: 5. There are 15 residues in the CDR3. Germline V CDR1 and CDR2: MNHEY, SVGAGI.